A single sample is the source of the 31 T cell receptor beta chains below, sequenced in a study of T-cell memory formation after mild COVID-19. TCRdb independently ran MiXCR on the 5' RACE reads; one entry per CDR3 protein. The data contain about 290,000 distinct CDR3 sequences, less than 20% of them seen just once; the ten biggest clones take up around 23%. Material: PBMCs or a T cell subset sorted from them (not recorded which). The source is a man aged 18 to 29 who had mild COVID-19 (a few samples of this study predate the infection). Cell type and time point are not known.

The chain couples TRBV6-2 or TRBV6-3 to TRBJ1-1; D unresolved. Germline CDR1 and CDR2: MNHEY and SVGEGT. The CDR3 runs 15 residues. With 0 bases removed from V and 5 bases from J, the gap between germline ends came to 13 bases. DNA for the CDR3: TGTGCCAGCAGTTACTCGGGGAGGGAAGTTACTGAAGCTTTCTTT. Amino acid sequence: CASSYSGREVTEAFF.

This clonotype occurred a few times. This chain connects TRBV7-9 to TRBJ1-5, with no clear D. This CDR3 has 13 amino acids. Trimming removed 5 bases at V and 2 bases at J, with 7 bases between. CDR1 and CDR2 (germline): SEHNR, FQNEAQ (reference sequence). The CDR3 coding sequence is TGTGCCAGCAGCCCCAGCCGCAATCAGCCCCAGCATTTT. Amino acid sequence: CASSPSRNQPQHF.

The CDR3 spells CASSKDRLAQYF. DNA for the CDR3: TGTGCCAGCAGTAAGGACCGGCTCGCCCAGTACTTC. The chain carries TRBV6-5 and TRBJ2-5; D is unclear. V was clipped by 5 bases and J by 9 bases, with 13 bases between them. Germline-derived CDR1 and CDR2 are MNHEY and SVGAGI. This CDR3 spans 12 amino acids.

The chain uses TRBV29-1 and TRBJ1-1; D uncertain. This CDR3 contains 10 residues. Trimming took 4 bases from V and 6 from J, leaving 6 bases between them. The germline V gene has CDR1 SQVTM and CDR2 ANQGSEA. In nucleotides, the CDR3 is TGCAGCGTTGGCCCTGCTGAAGCTTTCTTT. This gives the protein CSVGPAEAFF.

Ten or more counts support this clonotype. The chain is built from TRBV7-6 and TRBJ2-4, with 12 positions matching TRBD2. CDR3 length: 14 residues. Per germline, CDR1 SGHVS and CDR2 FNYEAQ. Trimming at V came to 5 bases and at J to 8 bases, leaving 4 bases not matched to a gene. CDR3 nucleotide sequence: TGTGCCAGCAGCCCTCTAGCGGGGGGGTACATTCAGTACTTC. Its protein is CASSPLAGGYIQYF.

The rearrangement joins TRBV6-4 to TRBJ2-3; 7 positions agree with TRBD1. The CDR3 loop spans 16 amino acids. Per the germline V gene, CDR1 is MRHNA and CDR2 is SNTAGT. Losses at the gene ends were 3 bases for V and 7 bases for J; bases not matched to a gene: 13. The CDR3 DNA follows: TGTGCCAGCAGTGAACAGGGGCCCCCCTTGGAAAATACGCAGTATTTT. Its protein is CASSEQGPPLENTQYF.

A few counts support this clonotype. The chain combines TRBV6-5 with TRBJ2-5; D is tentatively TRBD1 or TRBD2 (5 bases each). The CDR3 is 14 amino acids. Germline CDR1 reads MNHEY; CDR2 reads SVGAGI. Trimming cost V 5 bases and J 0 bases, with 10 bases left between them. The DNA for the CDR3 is TGTGCCAGCAGTCTACCGGGACACCAAGAGACCCAGTACTTC. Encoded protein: CASSLPGHQETQYF.

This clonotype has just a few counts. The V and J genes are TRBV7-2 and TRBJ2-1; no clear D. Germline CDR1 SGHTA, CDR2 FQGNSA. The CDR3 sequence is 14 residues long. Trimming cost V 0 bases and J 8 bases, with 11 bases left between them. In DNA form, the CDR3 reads TGTGCCAGCAGCTTAGCCCTTCGGGCGGATGAGCAGTTCTTC. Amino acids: CASSLALRADEQFF.

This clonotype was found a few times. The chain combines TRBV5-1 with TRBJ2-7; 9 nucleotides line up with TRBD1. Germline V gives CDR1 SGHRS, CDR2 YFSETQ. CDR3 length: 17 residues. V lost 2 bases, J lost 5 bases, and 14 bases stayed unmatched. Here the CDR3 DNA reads TGCGCCAGCAGCTTCACCAGGGACAGGGAGGAAGGAGACGAGCAGTACTTC. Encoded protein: CASSFTRDREEGDEQYF. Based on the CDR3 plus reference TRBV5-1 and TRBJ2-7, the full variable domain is KAGVTQTPRYLIKTRGQQVTLSCSPISGHRSVSWYQQTPGQGLQFLFEYFSETQRNKGNFPGRFSGRQFSNSRSEMNVSTLELGDSALYLCASSFTRDREEGDEQYFGPGTRLTVT.

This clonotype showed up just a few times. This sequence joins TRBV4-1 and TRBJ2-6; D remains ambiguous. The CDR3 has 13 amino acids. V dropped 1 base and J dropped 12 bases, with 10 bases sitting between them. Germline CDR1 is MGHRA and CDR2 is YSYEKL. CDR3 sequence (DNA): TGCGCCAGCAGCCAAGGGAAGGATAGCGTCCTGACTTTC. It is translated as CASSQGKDSVLTF.

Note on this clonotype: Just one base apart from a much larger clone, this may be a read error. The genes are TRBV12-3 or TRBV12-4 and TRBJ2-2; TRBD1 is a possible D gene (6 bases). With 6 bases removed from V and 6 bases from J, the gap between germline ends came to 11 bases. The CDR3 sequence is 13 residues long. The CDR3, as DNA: TGTGCCAGCAGCGTACAGGGACCCGGGGAGCTGTTTTTT. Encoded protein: CASSVQGPGELFF.

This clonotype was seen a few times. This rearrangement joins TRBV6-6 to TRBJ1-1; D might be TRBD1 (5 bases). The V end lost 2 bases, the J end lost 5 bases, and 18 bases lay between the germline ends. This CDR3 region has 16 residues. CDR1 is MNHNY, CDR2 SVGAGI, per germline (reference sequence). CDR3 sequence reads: CASSYGRGVLGTEAFF. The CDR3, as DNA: TGTGCCAGCAGTTACGGAAGGGGAGTTTTGGGTACTGAAGCTTTCTTT.

As DNA, the CDR3 is TGTGCCAGCAGTCCTCCATGGCAGCCCCAGCATTTT. Protein sequence: CASSPPWQPQHF. The chain uses TRBV28 and TRBJ1-5; D gene ambiguous. V lost 5 bases and J 7 bases, leaving 9 bases between the germline ends. This CDR3 is built from 12 residues. Germline loops: CDR1 MDHEN, CDR2 SYDVKM.

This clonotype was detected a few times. CDR3 coding DNA: TGCGCCAGCAGCTTGGCGGGATCCTCCTACGAGCAGTACTTC. Its translation: CASSLAGSSYEQYF. The V call is TRBV5-1, the J call TRBJ2-7, with D maybe TRBD2 (5 bases). Germline V lookup: CDR1 SGHRS, CDR2 YFSETQ. V was pared by 0 bases and J by 0 bases, with 7 bases between. CDR3 length: 14 residues.

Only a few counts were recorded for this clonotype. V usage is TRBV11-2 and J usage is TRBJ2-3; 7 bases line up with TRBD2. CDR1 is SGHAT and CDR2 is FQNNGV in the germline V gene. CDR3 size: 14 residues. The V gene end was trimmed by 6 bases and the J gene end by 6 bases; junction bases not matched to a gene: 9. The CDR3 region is CASSLFSRGDTQYF. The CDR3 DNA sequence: TGTGCCAGCAGTTTGTTTTCGCGGGGGGATACGCAGTATTTT.

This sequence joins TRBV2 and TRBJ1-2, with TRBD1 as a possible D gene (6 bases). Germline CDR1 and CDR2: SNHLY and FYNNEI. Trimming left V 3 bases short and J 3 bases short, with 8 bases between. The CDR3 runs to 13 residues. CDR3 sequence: CASSDTGYYGYTF. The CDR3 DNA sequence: TGTGCCAGCAGTGACACAGGGTACTATGGCTACACCTTC.

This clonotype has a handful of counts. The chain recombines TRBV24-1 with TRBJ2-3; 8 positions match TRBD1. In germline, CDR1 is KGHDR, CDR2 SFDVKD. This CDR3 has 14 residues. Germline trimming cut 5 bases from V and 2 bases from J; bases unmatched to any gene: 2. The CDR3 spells CATSGQGITDTQYF. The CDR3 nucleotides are TGTGCCACCAGTGGACAGGGGATCACAGATACGCAGTATTTT.

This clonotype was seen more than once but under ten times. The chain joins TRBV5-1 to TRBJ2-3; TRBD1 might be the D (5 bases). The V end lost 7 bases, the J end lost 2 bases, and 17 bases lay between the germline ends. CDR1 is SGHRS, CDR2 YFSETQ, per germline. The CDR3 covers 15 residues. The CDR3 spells CASRAGSQATDTQYF. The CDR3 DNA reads TGCGCCAGCCGGGCAGGATCACAGGCCACAGATACGCAGTATTTT.

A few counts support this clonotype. CDR3 protein: CASSPGVGNNSPLHF. CDR3 bases: TGTGCCAGCTCACCAGGGGTAGGAAATAATTCACCCCTCCACTTT. The chain employs TRBV18 and TRBJ1-6; no definite D call. Trimming shortened V by 2 bases and J by 5 bases, and 10 bases separated the two germline ends. CDR1 KGHSH and CDR2 LQKENI come from the germline V gene. The length of the CDR3 is 15 residues.

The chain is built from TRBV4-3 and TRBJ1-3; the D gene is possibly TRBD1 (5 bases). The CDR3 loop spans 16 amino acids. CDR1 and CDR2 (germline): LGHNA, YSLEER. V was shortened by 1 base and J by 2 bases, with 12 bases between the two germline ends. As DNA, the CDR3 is TGCGCCAGCAGCCAAGGAATATCGGGGGCTGGAAACACCATATATTTT. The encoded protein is CASSQGISGAGNTIYF.

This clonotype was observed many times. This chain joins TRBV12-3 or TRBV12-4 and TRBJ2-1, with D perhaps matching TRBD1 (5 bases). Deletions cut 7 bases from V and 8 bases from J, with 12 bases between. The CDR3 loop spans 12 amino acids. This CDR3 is CASTPTRDEQFF. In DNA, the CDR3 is TGTGCCAGCACCCCGACCAGGGATGAGCAGTTCTTC.

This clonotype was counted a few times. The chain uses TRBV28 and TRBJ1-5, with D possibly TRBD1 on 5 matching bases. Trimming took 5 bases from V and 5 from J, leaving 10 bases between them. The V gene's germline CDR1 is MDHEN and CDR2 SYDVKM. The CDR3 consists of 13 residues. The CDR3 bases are TGTGCCAGCAGTCCAGGGTACTATCAGCCCCAGCATTTT. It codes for CASSPGYYQPQHF. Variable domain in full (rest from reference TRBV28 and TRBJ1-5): DVKVTQSSRYLVKRTGEKVFLECVQDMDHENMFWYRQDPGLGLRLIYFSYDVKMKEKGDIPEGYSVSREKKERFSLILESASTNQTSMYLCASSPGYYQPQHFGDGTRLSIL.

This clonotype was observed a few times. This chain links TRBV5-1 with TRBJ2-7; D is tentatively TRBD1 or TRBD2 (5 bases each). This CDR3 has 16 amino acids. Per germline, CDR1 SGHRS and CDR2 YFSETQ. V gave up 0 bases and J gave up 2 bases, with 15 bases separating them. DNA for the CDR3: TGCGCCAGCAGCTTGGCGGGGCAGACGCCTCCCTACGAGCAGTACTTC. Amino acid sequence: CASSLAGQTPPYEQYF.

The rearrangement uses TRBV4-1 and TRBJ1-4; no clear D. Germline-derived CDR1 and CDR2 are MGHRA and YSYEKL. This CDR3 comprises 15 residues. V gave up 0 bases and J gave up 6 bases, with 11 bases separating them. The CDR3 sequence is CASSQEGSYDEKLFF. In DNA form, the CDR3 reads TGCGCCAGCAGCCAAGAAGGGAGTTATGATGAAAAACTGTTTTTT.

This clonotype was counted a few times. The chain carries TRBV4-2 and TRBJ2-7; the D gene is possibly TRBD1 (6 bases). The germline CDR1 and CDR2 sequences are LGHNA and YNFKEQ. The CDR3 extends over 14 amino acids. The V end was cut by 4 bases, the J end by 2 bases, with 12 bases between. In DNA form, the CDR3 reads TGTGCCAGCAGCCCGAGGACAGTTACCTACGAGCAGTACTTC. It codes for CASSPRTVTYEQYF.

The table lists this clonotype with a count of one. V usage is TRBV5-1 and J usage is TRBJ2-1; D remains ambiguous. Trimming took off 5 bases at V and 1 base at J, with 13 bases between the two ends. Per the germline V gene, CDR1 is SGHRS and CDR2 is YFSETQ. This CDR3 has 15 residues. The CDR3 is CASSFGGFSYNEQFF. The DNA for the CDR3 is TGCGCCAGCAGTTTTGGTGGATTTTCCTACAATGAGCAGTTCTTC.

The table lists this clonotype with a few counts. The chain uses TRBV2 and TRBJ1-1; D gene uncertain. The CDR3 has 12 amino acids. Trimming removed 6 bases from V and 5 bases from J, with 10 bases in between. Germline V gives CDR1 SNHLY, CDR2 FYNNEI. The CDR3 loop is CASRTSGTEAFF. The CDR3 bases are TGTGCCAGCAGGACCTCGGGAACTGAAGCTTTCTTT.

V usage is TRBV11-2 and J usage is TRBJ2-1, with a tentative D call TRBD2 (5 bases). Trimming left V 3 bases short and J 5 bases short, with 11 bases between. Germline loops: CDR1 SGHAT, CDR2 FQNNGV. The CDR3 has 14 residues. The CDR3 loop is CASSFLSGDNEQFF. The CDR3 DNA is TGTGCCAGCAGCTTCCTTTCCGGGGACAATGAGCAGTTCTTC.

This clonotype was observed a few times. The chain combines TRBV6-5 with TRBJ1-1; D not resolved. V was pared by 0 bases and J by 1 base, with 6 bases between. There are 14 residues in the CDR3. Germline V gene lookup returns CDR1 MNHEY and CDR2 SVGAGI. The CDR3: CASSYSGGNTEAFF. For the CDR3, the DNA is TGTGCCAGCAGTTACTCTGGAGGGAACACTGAAGCTTTCTTT.

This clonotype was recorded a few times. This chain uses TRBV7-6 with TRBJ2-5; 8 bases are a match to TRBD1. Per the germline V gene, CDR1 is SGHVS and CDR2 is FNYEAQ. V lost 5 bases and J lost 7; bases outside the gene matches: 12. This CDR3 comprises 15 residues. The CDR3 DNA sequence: TGTGCCAGCAGCCAGTGGCAGGGGGCAGTGGGGACCCAGTACTTC. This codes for CASSQWQGAVGTQYF. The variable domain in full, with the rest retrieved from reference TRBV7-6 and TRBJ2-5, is GAGVSQSPRYKVTKRGQDVALRCDPISGHVSLYWYRQALGQGPEFLTYFNYEAQQDKSGLPNDRFSAERPEGSISTLTIQRTEQRDSAMYRCASSQWQGAVGTQYFGPGTRLLVL.

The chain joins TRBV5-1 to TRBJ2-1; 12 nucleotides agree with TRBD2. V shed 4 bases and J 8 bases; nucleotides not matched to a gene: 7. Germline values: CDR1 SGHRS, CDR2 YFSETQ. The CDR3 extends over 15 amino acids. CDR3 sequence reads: CASSETSGGFDEQFF. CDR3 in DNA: TGCGCCAGCAGCGAGACTAGCGGGGGTTTCGATGAGCAGTTCTTC.